This T cell receptor beta chain was identified in a study of cytomegalovirus exposure and HLA in healthy donors (dated by TCRdb to between 2016 and 2019). The study in broad terms: An earlier analysis of about 530 of the donors reported 250 to 300 Gb of sequence data and about 120 million unique TCR beta sequences obtained from some 170 million T cells. An early release covering about 600 HLA-typed donors comprised approximately 290 gigabases of sequencing data and roughly 86 million unique TCR sequences. Of the 398 genotyped donors, 65% to 90% were placed in the genetic ancestry cluster associated with self-reported Caucasian donors. The study was designed to test whether signatures of past pathogen exposure could be identified by cataloging public T cell receptors. The T cell repertoires of 666 subjects were profiled by immunosequencing and related to cytomegalovirus serostatus. A separate validation cohort of roughly 110 different subjects was used in addition to the approximately 700-subject first cohort. The study combined high-throughput TCR immunosequencing, statistical association of individual TCRs with disease status, and machine learning to predict cytomegalovirus infection status. To study patterns of TCR occurrence, a later analysis re-analyzed previously published TCR beta repertoires from 550 to 800 donors and added high-resolution HLA genotyping. The later analysis used no new phenotypic data to find candidate immune exposures, relying instead on TCR beta sequences and their occurrence across donors. An earlier analysis of around 580 of the donors used high-throughput TCR beta sequencing to judge whether each TCR beta V gene segment behaved as functional or pseudogenic. Alongside the repertoire data, information on donor age, sex, ethnicity and CMV serostatus was compiled. Genome-wide SNP genotypes for about 65% of the roughly 700 donors were used in a later genetic analysis, which treated that subset as a discovery cohort. All discovery cohort repertoires had been generated using a single sequencing platform. HLA typing covered class I and class II loci at four-digit resolution. The number of donors typed differed by locus, with about 620-630 for A, B, C, DRB1 and DQB1, roughly 520 for DQA1, some 570 for DPA1, and 450 to 480 for DPB1. Because of strong linkage in the cohort, roughly five DR-DQ haplotypes were treated as single units for association and clustering. On average, roughly 250,000 unique TCR beta nucleotide sequences were sequenced per donor among a few hundred genotyped donors of the cohort, with around 19% of those sequences being non-productive. The paper's findings and limits, for the study overall: A few of the identified cytomegalovirus-associated TCR beta chains were confirmed in vitro to be specific for cytomegalovirus antigens. Immune exposure information for the cohort was limited to CMV serostatus. Most TCR sequences were observed very rarely across donors, whereas some public TCRs were present in many individuals. A later analysis found that most CMV-associated TCR beta chains appeared HLA-restricted, with HLA associations seemingly driven largely by CMV exposure. Correlated functional status among segregating V segments might reflect linkage disequilibrium, but an unknown experimental factor could not be ruled out. A later analysis reported that several top co-occurrence clusters appeared linked to parvovirus B19, influenza, CMV and Epstein-Barr virus. A further reported finding was that TCR beta sequences accurately predicted the HLA-A and HLA-B alleles for most subjects in the first cohort. Cytomegalovirus status was reported to be diagnosed by the classifier with high specificity and sensitivity in both the original and validation cohorts. Broadly in line with IMGT annotations, most TCR beta V segments showed up in productive rearrangements about 87% or about 30% of the time in an earlier analysis of 587 of the donors. Because some donors lacked HLA typing at each locus, the association tests relied only on the typed subset. Strong co-occurrence of HLA alleles, especially DR and DQ, made assigning TCR associations to individual alleles difficult. In a later genetic analysis, fewer N-insertions in productive TCRs were reported among donors in an Asian-associated ancestry cluster than the roughly 640-donor mean. In a later analysis, 16,951 TCR beta sequences were associated with specific HLA alleles at a false discovery rate of 0.05. In the study, around 150 TCR beta chains were listed as associated with cytomegalovirus. In a later analysis, the rate of TCR association differed among HLA loci, with DRB1 alleles having the most associated TCRs and HLA-C alleles having the fewest. Sequencing depth was assumed to be roughly uniform across donors in the presence/absence analyses, though that assumption may not hold. Compared with equally common non-associated chains, HLA-associated TCR beta chains in a later analysis were more clonally expanded and had lower generation probabilities. According to the authors, the approach could potentially be generalized to other disease states and immunological phenotypes. A group of highly shared sequence variants was considered likely to be a technical artifact of the sequencing pipeline. This cohort had only TCR beta chains sequenced, and the lack of alpha or paired-chain data limited which features could be detected. V-gene and J-gene trimming of TCR beta chains was associated with a missense DCLRE1C variant in a later genetic analysis, and the association was replicated in an independent cohort. Because counts were too low, roughly 16 rarely observed V segments, including chromosome 9 orphons, were excluded from the earlier analysis of some 540 of the donors.

The cohort comprised more than 550 healthy bone marrow donors. At the time of sampling, all cohort members were nominally healthy, though unrecorded immune exposures were likely present. The donor tested CMV seropositive, placing the donor among the 250 to 300 seropositive members of the cohort. Every donor gave a peripheral blood sample, and the peripheral blood mononuclear cells from that sample were used for TCR beta sequencing. The Qiagen DNeasy Blood Extraction Kit was used to extract genomic DNA from the blood cell samples. A word on this clone: Its antigen is unknown. No base-level quality is on record; no much larger clone is a single base apart.

The library was obtained by the immunoSEQ multiplex PCR assay. The multiplex PCR relied on a mix of 60 forward primers for TCR Vbeta segments and 13 reverse primers for TCR Jbeta segments. The CDR3 region of rearranged TCR beta genes was amplified from genomic DNA with a multiplex PCR assay. Amplified TCR beta libraries were sequenced as 87-base-pair reads on the Illumina HiSeq System. The paper's processing steps were these. A later analysis counted about 76 million unique TCR beta chains across the 650 to 700 repertoires, and 9.5 million to 11 million of these chains were shared by at least two donors. To remove PCR and sequencing errors, raw reads were error-corrected and collapsed into unique sequences using a nearest-neighbor algorithm that merged closely related sequences. Alignment of CDR3 sequences to IMGT reference sequences was used to assign V, D and J gene segments. Each retained sequence needed at least a six-nucleotide match to both a V gene segment and a J gene segment. Rearrangements were called productive when the CDR3 lacked stop codons and stayed in frame with V and J; all others were non-productive. Following IMGT convention, CDR3 was defined as the stretch from the second conserved V-encoded cysteine up to the conserved J-encoded phenylalanine. The earlier analysis of fewer than 750 of the donors excluded sequences that lacked an unambiguous match to a single V gene segment. An earlier analysis of 450 to 650 of the donors called V segments functional above 56.7% productive rearrangements and segregating when the between-donor standard deviation exceeded 5%. A statistical classification framework was built to diagnose cytomegalovirus status from the catalog of TCR beta chain sequences. V and J gene assignment, in a later analysis, came from comparing TCR nucleotide sequences with IMGT/GENE-DB human TR gene sequences. Using the TCRdist pipeline, a later analysis assigned CDR3 sequences along with most-parsimonious VDJ recombination scenarios. In a later analysis, every TCR beta chain was defined by the combination of its CDR3 amino acid sequence and its V-gene family, and reads without a unique V-gene family were dropped. To address suspected cross-contamination and a sequencing artifact, a later analysis removed around 590 highly shared, low-generation-probability nucleotide sequences. In a later analysis, a clonal expansion index was calculated for each public chain from normalized within-repertoire ranks of inferred template counts. A later analysis computed generation probabilities with a VDJ recombination model fitted to out-of-frame rearrangements, and checked the results against IGoR. A later analysis scored TCR-TCR, TCR-HLA and TCR-CMV co-occurrence with hypergeometric tests, applying a repertoire-size bias correction to TCR pairs. To estimate false discovery rates, a later analysis permuted the HLA or CMV assignments 20 times. In a later analysis, co-occurring TCRs were grouped using DBSCAN, and TCRdist sequence similarity was added for clustering within HLA-allele-positive subsets. Repertoires with fewer than 30,000 or more than 120,000 public chains, plus five repertoires with anomalous nucleotide sharing, were excluded from co-occurrence clustering. TCRdb took this table from immuneACCESS and kept in-frame rearrangements with V and J called. Such tables lack part of the clones; where checked against another copy, unresolved V genes explain under half of the gap, and the rest is unexplained. The V and J calls and clone size come from that table; D and trimming were worked out from the DNA. This sample holds 100,000 to 150,000 clones; around three quarters were observed only once. Roughly 3.9% of the sample is in the top ten clones.

Sequencing was carried out using PBMCs. The TCR was taken from a male donor in good health and CMV-seropositive.

The CDR3 protein sequence reads: CASSLGARETQYF. The DNA is TGCGCCAGCAGCTTGGGCGCTCGAGAGACCCAGTACTTC. The chain is encoded by TRBV5-1 joined to TRBJ2-5, with the D gene too uncertain to name. The CDR3 covers 13 residues, taking in both the cysteine and the phenylalanine. Kept here is only the CDR3 DNA, which spans 39 bases and is read in frame from base 1. CDR1 and CDR2 are read off the germline V gene as SGHRS and YFSETQ. The trim is 0 bases for V and 4 bases for J, with a gap of 7 bases between the germline ends.